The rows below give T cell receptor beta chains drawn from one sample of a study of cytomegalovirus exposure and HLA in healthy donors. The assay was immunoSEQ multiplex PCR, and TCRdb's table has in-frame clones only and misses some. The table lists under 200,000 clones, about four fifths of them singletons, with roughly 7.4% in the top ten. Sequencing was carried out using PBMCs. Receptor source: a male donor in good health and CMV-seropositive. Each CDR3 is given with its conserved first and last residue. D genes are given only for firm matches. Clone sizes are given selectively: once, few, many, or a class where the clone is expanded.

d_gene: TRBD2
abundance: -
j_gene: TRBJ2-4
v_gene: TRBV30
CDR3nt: TGTGCCTGGACTCGGGGGGGAGCGGGGGAAAACATTCAGTACTTC
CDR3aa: CAWTRGGAGENIQYF

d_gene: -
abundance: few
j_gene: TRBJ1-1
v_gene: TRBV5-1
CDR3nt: TGCGCCAGCAGATCGACAGGAGAGAACACTGAAGCTTTCTTT
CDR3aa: CASRSTGENTEAFF

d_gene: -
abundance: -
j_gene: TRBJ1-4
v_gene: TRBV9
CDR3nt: TGTGCCAGCAGCGTGGGGCCCGCAACTAATGAAAAACTGTTTTTT
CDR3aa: CASSVGPATNEKLFF

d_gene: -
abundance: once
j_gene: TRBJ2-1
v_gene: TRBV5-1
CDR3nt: TGCGCCAGCAGTAGTACACTAGTCGGCACTTCTGGGCAGTTCTTC
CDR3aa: CASSSTLVGTSGQFF

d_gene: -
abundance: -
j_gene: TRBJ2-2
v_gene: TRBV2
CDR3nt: TGTGCCAGCACCCCCAGGGGTCCGACCGGGGAGCTGTTTTTT
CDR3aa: CASTPRGPTGELFF

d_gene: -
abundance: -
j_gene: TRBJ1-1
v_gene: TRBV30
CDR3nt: TGTGCCTGGAGCCCTAGACAGGTGACTGAAGCTTTCTTT
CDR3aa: CAWSPRQVTEAFF

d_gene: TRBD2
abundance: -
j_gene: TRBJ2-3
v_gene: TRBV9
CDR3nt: TGTGCCAGCAGCGCGGGGGGGACTAGCGAGGATACGCAGTATTTT
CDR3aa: CASSAGGTSEDTQYF

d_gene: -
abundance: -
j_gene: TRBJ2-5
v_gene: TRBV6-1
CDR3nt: TGTGCCAGCAGTGAGTACTATCCCGGGACCCAGTACTTC
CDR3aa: CASSEYYPGTQYF

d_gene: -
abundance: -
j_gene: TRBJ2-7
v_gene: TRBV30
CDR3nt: -
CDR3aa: CASRQGRLTSSTSGRAPGLYEQYF

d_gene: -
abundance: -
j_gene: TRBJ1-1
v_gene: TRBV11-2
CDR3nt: TGTGCCAGCAGCCTGGTCCCCCGAGGAACTGAAGCTTTCTTT
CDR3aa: CASSLVPRGTEAFF

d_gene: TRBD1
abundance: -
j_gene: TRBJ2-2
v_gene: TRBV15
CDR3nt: TGTGCCACCAGCAGCTCGGGACAGGGGTACATCGGGGAGCTGTTTTTT
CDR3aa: CATSSSGQGYIGELFF

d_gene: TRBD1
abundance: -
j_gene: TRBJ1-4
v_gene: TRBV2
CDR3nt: TGTGCCAGACGGGACAGCTATAATGAAAAACTGTTTTTT
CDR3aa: CARRDSYNEKLFF

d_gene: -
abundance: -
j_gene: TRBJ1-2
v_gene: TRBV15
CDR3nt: TGTGCCACCAGCAGCAAATCTACGACTCTCTATGGCTACACCTTC
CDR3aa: CATSSKSTTLYGYTF

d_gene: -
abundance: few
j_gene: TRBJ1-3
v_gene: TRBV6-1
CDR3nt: TGTGCCAGTCCTCGGAACGGGGTGGATGGAAACACCATATATTTT
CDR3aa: CASPRNGVDGNTIYF

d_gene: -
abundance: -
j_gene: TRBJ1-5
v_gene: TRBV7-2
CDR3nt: TGTGCCAGCAGCTTATTTGGTGACATTAGCAATCAGCCCCAGCATTTT
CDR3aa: CASSLFGDISNQPQHF

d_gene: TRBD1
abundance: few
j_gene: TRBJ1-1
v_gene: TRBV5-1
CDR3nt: TGCGCCAGCAGCCAGGACAGGGCGAACACTGAAGCTTTCTTT
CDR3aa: CASSQDRANTEAFF

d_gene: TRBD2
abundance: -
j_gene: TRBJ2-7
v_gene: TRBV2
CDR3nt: TGTGCCAGCAGTGAAGTGAGCGGGGAATCCTACGAGCAGTACTTC
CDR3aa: CASSEVSGESYEQYF

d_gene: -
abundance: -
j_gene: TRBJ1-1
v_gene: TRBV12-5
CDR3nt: TGTGCTAGTGGTTTGCCCAGGACTGAAGCTTTCTTT
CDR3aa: CASGLPRTEAFF

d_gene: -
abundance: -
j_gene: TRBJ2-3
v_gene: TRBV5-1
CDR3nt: TGCGCCAGCAGCTTTGGGCCTGGGGAGACAGATACGCAGTATTTT
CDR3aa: CASSFGPGETDTQYF

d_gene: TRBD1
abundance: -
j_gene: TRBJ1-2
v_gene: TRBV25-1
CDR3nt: TGTGCCAGCAGTCCCCTGGACAGGCGGCGTGGCTACACCTTC
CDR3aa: CASSPLDRRRGYTF

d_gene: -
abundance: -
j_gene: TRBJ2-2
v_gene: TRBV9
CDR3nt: TGTGCCAGCAGCGTTGAGGAAACCGGGGAGCTGTTTTTT
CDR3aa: CASSVEETGELFF

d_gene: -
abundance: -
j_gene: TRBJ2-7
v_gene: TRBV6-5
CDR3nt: TGTGCCAGCAGAAAACAAGGAGTGTCCTACGAGCAGTACTTC
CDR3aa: CASRKQGVSYEQYF

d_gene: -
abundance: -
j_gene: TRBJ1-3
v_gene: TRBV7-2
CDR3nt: TGTGCCAGCAGCTTACATAGTTCGTCCTCTGGAAACACCATATATTTT
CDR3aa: CASSLHSSSSGNTIYF

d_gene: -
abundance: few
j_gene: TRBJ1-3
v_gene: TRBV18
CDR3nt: TGTGCCAGCTCACCAGGACAGAACACCATATATTTT
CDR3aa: CASSPGQNTIYF

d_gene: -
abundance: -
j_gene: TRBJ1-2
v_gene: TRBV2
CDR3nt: TGTGCCAGCATTCGGACAGTCGACTATGGCTACACCTTC
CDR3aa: CASIRTVDYGYTF

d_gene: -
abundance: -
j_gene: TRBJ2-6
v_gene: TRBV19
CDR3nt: TGTGCCAGTATGGAGACGGGGTACCTTATATCTGGGGCCAACGTCCTGACTTTC
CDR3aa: CASMETGYLISGANVLTF

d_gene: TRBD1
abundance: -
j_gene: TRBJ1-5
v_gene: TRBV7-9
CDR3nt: TGTGCCAGCAGCCTTGGACAGGGGAATCAGCCCCAGCATTTT
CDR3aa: CASSLGQGNQPQHF

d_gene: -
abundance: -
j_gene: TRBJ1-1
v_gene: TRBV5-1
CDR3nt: TGCGCCAGCAGCCACCCTACAGGGCTGAGGAACACTGAAGCTTTCTTT
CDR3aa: CASSHPTGLRNTEAFF

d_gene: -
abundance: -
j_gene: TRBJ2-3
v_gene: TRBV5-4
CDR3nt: TGTGCCAGCAGCGCCGAGGTAGATACGCAGTATTTT
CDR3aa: CASSAEVDTQYF

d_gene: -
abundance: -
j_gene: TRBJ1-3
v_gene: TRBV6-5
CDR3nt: TGTGCCAGCAGTAGGAGGGTTGGAAACACCATATATTTT
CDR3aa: CASSRRVGNTIYF

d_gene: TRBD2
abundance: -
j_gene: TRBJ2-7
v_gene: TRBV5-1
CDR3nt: TGCGCCAGTTGCCCCGACCTAGCGGGGTTCGACGAGCAGTACTTC
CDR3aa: CASCPDLAGFDEQYF

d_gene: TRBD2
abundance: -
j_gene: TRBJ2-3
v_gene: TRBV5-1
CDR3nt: TGCGCCAGCAGCCGGCGGGAGGTAGCGGCCACAGATACGCAGTATTTT
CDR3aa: CASSRREVAATDTQYF

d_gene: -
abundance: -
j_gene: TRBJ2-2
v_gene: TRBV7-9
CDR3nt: TGTTCCAGCAGCTTAGCTACAGTTGACGGGGAGCTGTTTTTT
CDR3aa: CSSSLATVDGELFF

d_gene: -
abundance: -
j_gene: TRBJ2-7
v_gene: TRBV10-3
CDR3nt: TGTGCCATCAGTGAGTCGGCAGAGCAGTACTTC
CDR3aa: CAISESAEQYF

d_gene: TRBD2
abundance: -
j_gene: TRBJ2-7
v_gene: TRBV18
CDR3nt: TGTGCCAGCTCACCGCGAACTAGCGGGGCTTACGAGCAGTACTTC
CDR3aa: CASSPRTSGAYEQYF

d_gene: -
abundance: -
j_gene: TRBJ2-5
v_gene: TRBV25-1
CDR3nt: TGTGCCAGCAGTGAATGGAGCAGAAAAGAGACCCAGTACTTC
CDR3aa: CASSEWSRKETQYF

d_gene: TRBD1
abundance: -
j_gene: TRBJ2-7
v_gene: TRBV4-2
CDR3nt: TGTGCCAGCAGCCAAGATCTTTGGGCTGACAGGGGTGGCGAGCAGTACTTC
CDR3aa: CASSQDLWADRGGEQYF

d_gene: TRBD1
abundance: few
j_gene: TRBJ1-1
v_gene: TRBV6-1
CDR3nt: TGTGCCAGCACCGGACAGGGTATGAACACTGAAGCTTTCTTT
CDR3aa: CASTGQGMNTEAFF

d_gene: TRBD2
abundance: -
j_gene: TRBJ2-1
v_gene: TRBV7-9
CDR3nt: TGTGCCAGCAGCCTCAGGCGGGGGAGCTCCTACAATGAGCAGTTCTTC
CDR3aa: CASSLRRGSSYNEQFF

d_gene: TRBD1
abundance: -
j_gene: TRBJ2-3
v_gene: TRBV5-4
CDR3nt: TGTGCCAGCAGCCGTGACAGGGGGGCAGATACGCAGTATTTT
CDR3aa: CASSRDRGADTQYF

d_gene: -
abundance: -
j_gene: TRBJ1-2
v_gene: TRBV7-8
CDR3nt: TGTGCCAGCAGCTTAACTGCGGAGTATGGCTACACCTTC
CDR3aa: CASSLTAEYGYTF

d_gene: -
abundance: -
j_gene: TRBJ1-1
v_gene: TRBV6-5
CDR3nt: TGTGCCAGCAGTGATCTCGAAGGGGACTGGGCTTTCTTT
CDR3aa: CASSDLEGDWAFF

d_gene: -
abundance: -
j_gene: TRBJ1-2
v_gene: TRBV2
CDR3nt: TGTGCCGAAGAGCGGACCGCCCTTTATGGCTACACCTTC
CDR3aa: CAEERTALYGYTF

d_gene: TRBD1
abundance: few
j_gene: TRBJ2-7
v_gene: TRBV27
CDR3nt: TGTGCCAGCGGACAGGGGGCCTCCTACGAGCAGTACTTC
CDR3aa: CASGQGASYEQYF

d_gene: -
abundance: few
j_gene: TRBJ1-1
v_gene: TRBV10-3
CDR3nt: TGTGCCATCAAGGCAGGGAACACTGAAGCTTTCTTT
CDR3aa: CAIKAGNTEAFF

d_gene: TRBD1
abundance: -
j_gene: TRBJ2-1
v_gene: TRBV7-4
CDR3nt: TGTGCCAGCAGCTCCTCGGACAGGGGCCTCTACAATGAGCAGTTCTTC
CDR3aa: CASSSSDRGLYNEQFF

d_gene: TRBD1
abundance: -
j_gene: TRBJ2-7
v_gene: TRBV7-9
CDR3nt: TGTGCCAGCAGCCGGACAGGGGGCGGCTACGAGCAGTACTTC
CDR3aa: CASSRTGGGYEQYF

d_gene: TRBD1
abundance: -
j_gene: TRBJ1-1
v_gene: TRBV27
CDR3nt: TGTGCCAGCAGTTTGCAGGGGGGGAACACTGAAGCTTTCTTT
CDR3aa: CASSLQGGNTEAFF

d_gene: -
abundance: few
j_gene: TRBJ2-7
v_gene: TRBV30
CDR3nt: TGTGCCTGCAATACGCTCGGAAAAGATACGCGGAAGAACGAGCAGTACTTC
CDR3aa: CACNTLGKDTRKNEQYF

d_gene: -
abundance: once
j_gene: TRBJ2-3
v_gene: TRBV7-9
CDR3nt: TGTGCCAGCAGCTTAGTGGCAGGAGGCAAAGATACGCAGTATTTT
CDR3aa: CASSLVAGGKDTQYF

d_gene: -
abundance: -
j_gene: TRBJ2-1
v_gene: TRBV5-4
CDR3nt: TGTGCCAGCAGCTTGGAGCCCTACAATGAGCAGTTCTTC
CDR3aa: CASSLEPYNEQFF

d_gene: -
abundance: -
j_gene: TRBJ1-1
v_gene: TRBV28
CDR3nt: TGTGCCAGCAGTTGGGGCAGGGTAGCCACTGAAGCTTTCTTT
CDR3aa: CASSWGRVATEAFF

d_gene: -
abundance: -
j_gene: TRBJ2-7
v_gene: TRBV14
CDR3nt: TGTGCCAGCAGCAGCTACAGATTCTCCTACGAGCAGTACTTC
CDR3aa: CASSSYRFSYEQYF

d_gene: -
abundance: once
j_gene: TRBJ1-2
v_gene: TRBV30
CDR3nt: TGTGCCTGGATCCAGGGAGGTAACTATGGCTACACCTTC
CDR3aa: CAWIQGGNYGYTF